This T cell receptor (beta chain) was observed in a study of beta chain features in type 1 diabetes. cDNA synthesis used the whole RNA isolate, giving expressed TCRB sequences. Clones were sequenced by immunoSEQ multiplex PCR, and TCRdb holds only the in-frame ones, with some missing. In the table there are tens of thousands of clones, approximately 70% of which are singletons. The V and J ends lost 1 base and 5 bases respectively, with 7 bases between them. The CDR3 loop spans 13 amino acids. The germline V gene has CDR1 SGDLS and CDR2 YYNGEE. Findings and caveats of the study: Moderate but significant shortening of TCRB CDR3s was recorded in all four CD4+ subsets from Type 1 diabetes patients.

As to this clone: Its target is unknown.

The clonotype comes from a man younger than 40 with type 1 diabetes. Some clones in this sample may be carry-over from other donors' samples. Material: Tregs from blood. The V call is TRBV9, the J call TRBJ2-1; D not resolved. DNA for the CDR3: TGTGCCAGCAGCGTATTACGGGACAATGAGCAGTTCTTC. Translation gives CASSVLRDNEQFF.